The present T cell receptor (beta chain) was sequenced within a study of OX40 agonist ivuxolimab in advanced cancers. The protocol was immunoSEQ multiplex PCR, while the TCRdb copy is restricted to in-frame clones and leaves out a portion. The table has approximately 60,000 clones, approximately 84% seen once. The germline V gene encodes CDR1 KGHSH and CDR2 LQKENI. The CDR3 runs to 15 residues. J was trimmed by 4 bases and V by 3 bases; bases with no gene match: 8. V gene TRBV18 combines with J gene TRBJ2-5, with 7 bases lining up with TRBD2. The sample was CD4+ or CD8+ T cells sorted from blood, taken in a trial of the OX40 agonist ivuxolimab. The receptor was isolated from an adult with an advanced solid tumor such as melanoma, head and neck, liver or kidney cancer. CDR3 sequence reads: CASSPAGEGGETQYF. For the CDR3, the DNA is TGTGCCAGCTCACCGGCGGGAGAAGGCGGAGAGACCCAGTACTTC.